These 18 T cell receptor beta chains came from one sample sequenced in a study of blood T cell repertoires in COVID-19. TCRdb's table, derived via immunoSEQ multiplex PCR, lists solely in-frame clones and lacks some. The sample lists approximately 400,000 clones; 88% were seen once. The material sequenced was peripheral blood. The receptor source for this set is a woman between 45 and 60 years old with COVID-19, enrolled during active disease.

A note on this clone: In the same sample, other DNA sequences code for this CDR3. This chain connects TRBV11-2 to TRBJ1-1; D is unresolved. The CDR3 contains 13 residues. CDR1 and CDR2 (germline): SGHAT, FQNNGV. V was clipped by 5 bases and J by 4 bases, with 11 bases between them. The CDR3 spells CASSPPGGTEAFF. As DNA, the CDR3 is TGTGCCAGCAGCCCCCCGGGAGGCACTGAAGCTTTCTTT.

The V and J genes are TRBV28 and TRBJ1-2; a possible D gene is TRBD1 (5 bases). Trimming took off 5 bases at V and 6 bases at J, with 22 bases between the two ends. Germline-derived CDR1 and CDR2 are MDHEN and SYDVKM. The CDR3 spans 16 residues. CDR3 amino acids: CASSALRDDGGDGYTF. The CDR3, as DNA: TGTGCCAGCAGTGCGTTACGAGACGATGGAGGGGATGGCTACACCTTC.

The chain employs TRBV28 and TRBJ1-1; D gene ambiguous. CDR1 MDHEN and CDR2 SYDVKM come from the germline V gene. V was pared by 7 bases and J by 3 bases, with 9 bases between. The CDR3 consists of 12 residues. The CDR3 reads CASTRGYTEAFF. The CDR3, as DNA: TGTGCCAGCACCCGGGGATACACTGAAGCTTTCTTT.

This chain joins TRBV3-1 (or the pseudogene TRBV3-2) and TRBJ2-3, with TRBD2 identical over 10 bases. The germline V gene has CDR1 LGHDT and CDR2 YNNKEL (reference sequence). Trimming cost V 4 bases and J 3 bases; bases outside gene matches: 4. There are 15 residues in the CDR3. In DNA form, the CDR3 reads TGTGCCAGCAGCCTAGGACTAGCGGTGACAGATACGCAGTATTTT. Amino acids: CASSLGLAVTDTQYF.

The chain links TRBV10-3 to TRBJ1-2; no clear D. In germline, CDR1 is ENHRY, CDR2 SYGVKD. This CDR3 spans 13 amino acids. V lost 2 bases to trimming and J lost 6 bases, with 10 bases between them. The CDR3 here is CAISERGENGYTF. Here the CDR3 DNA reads TGTGCCATCAGTGAGCGGGGTGAGAATGGCTACACCTTC.

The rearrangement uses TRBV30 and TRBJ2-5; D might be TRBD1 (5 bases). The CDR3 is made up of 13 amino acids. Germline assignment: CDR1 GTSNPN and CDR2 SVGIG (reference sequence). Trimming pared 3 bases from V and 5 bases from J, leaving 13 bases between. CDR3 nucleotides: TGTGCCTGGAGATCCAAGGGGCAGGAGACCCAGTACTTC. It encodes CAWRSKGQETQYF.

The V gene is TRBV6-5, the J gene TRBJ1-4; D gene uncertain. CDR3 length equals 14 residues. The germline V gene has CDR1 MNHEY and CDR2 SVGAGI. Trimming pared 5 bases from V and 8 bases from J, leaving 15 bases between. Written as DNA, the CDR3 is TGTGCCAGCAGTCAATTAGTGGGAGAAGAAAAACTGTTTTTT. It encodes CASSQLVGEEKLFF.

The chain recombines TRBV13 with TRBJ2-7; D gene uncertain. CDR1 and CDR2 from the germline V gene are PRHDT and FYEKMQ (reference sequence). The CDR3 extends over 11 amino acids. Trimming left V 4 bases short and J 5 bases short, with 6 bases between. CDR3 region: CASSSQDEQYF. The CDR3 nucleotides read TGTGCCAGCAGCTCTCAGGACGAGCAGTACTTC.

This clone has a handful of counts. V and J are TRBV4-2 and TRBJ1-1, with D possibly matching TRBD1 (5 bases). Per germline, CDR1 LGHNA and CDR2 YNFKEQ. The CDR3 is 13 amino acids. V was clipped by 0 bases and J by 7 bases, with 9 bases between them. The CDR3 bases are TGTGCCAGCAGCCAAGACAGGGCGTTTGAAGCTTTCTTT. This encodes CASSQDRAFEAFF.

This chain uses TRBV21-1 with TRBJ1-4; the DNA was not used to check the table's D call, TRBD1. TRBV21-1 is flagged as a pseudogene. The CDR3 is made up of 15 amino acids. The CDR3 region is CASSKVAGVNEKLFF. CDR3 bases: TGTGCCAGCAGCAAAGTCGCAGGGGTGAATGAAAAACTGTTTTTT.

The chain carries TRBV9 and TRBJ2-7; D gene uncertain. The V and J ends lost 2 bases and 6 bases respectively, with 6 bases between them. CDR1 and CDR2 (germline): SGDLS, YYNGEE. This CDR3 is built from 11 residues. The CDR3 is CASSVGREQYF. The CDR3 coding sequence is TGTGCCAGCAGCGTCGGTCGCGAGCAGTACTTC. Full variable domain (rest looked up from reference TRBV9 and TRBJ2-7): DSGVTQTPKHLITATGQRVTLRCSPRSGDLSVYWYQQSLDQGLQFLIQYYNGEERAKGNILERFSAQQFPDLHSELNLSSLELGDSALYFCASSVGREQYFGPGTRLTVT.

CDR3 amino acids: CASSLQGSGSPLHF. The CDR3 nucleotides read TGCGCCAGCAGCTTACAGGGGTCTGGTTCACCCCTCCACTTT. J is TRBJ1-6 and V is TRBV5-1; 7 bases align to TRBD1. The CDR3 consists of 14 residues. The germline CDR1 and CDR2 sequences are SGHRS and YFSETQ. With 2 bases clipped from V and 9 bases from J, the junction kept 5 bases outside the gene matches.

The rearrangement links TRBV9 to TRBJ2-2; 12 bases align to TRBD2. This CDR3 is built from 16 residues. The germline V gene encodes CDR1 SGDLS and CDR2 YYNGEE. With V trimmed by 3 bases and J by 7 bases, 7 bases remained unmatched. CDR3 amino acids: CASSAGLAGESGELFF. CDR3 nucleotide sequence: TGTGCCAGCAGCGCGGGACTAGCGGGCGAGAGCGGGGAGCTGTTTTTT. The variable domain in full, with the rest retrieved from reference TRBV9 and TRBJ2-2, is DSGVTQTPKHLITATGQRVTLRCSPRSGDLSVYWYQQSLDQGLQFLIQYYNGEERAKGNILERFSAQQFPDLHSELNLSSLELGDSALYFCASSAGLAGESGELFFGEGSRLTVL.

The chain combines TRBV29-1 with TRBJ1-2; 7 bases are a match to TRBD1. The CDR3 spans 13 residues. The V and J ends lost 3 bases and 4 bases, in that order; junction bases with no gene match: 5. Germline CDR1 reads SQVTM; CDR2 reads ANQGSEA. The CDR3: CSVDLQGTYGYTF. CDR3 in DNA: TGCAGCGTTGATCTACAGGGGACCTATGGCTACACCTTC.

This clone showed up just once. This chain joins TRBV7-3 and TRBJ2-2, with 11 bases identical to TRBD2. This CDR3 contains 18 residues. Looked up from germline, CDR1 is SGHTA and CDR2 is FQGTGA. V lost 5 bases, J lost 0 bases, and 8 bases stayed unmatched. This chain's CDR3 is CASSRGLAGPSNTGELFF. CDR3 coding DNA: TGTGCCAGCAGCCGAGGACTAGCGGGCCCTTCGAACACCGGGGAGCTGTTTTTT.

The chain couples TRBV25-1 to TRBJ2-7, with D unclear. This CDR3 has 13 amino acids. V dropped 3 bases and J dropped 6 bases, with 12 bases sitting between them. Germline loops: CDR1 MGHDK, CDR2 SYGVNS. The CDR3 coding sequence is TGTGCCAGCAGTGAGATGTCCAGCGTCGAGCAGTACTTC. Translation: CASSEMSSVEQYF.

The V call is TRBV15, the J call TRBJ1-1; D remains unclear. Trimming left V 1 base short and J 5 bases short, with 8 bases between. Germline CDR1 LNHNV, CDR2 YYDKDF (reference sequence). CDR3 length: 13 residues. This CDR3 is CATSRVRETEAFF. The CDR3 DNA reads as TGTGCCACCAGCAGAGTGAGGGAAACTGAAGCTTTCTTT.

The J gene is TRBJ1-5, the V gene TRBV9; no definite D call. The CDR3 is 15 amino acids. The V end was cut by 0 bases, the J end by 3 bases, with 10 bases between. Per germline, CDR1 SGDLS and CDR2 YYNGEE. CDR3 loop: CASSVGQATNQPQHF. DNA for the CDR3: TGTGCCAGCAGCGTAGGGCAGGCGACCAATCAGCCCCAGCATTTT.